This T cell receptor beta chain was recovered during a study of shared clonotypes between healthy human individuals. This clone was picked up one time. Its specificity is not known. Study-wide findings and caveats: Sampling involved blood alone; tissue repertoires likely differ. Among donors, sharing of clonotypes was expected to be affected by sequencing depth.

At the deep level, the assay was run. TCRdb's copy holds only in-frame clones and misses some; the assay was immunoSEQ multiplex PCR. This sample yields 2.3 million or so clones, of which approximately 93% are seen a single time; approximately 0.4% belongs to the top ten. Healthy adults negative for HIV, lacking recent acute infections or vaccinations, served as donors. The J segment lost 5 bases and the V segment lost 0 bases, leaving 7 bases of the junction unmatched. Germline lookup yields CDR1 SGHRS and CDR2 YFSETQ. CDR3 length: 15 residues. The TCR was taken from a man aged 18-30 years in good health. Some clones in this sample may be carry-over from other donors' samples. Material: naive CD4+ T cells from PBMCs. Noted subset: CD45RA+ positively selected. The chain is built from TRBV5-1 and TRBJ2-5; 7 bases are shared with TRBD2. This chain's CDR3 is CASSLAPSGGETQYF. The CDR3 DNA sequence: TGCGCCAGCAGCTTGGCGCCTAGCGGCGGCGAGACCCAGTACTTC.